What follows are 18 T cell receptor beta chains derived from one specimen sequenced in a study of CD8 T cells in Susac syndrome. The RNA input was roughly 0.45 to 1 ug, and it was reverse transcribed with random hexamers. In TCRdb, the immunoSEQ multiplex PCR reads were re-called with MiXCR into one record per CDR3 protein. The sample has 150,000 to 200,000 distinct CDR3 sequences, approximately 93% seen once; the top ten hold roughly 0.096%. Source material: CD4+ T cells from PBMCs. The receptors originated from a human donor in good health.

This clonotype showed up just once. The chain recombines TRBV6-5 with TRBJ2-4; 9 bases agree with TRBD2. CDR3 length: 18 residues. Trimming cost V 0 bases and J 0 bases; bases outside gene matches: 6. The germline CDR1 and CDR2 sequences are MNHEY and SVGAGI. CDR3 loop: CASSYSGGGGQAKNIQYF. The CDR3 DNA follows: TGTGCCAGCAGTTACTCAGGCGGGGGGGGGCAAGCCAAAAACATTCAGTACTTC.

This clonotype was seen only once. The V call is TRBV29-1, the J call TRBJ1-2; TRBD1 agrees at 10 bases. V lost 6 bases and J lost 10; bases outside the gene matches: 14. Per germline, CDR1 SQVTM and CDR2 ANQGSEA. The CDR3 has 14 residues. The CDR3 spells CSVPRGTGEGDYTF. CDR3 DNA: TGCAGCGTGCCCCGAGGGACAGGGGAGGGTGACTACACCTTC.

The V gene is TRBV27, the J gene TRBJ2-7, with D possibly TRBD2 on 7 matching bases. The germline V gene has CDR1 MNHEY and CDR2 SMNVEV (reference sequence). Trimming took 5 bases from V and 6 from J, leaving 17 bases between them. The CDR3 runs to 14 residues. DNA of the CDR3: TGTGCCAGCAGTCGCCCGGGGAGGGGGGGCGAGCAGTACTTC. Translation: CASSRPGRGGEQYF.

The genes are TRBV27 and TRBJ1-5; TRBD1 is a possible D gene (5 bases). Trimming left V 5 bases short and J 4 bases short, with 15 bases between. The CDR3 loop spans 15 amino acids. Germline values: CDR1 MNHEY, CDR2 SMNVEV (reference sequence). CDR3 nucleotide sequence: TGTGCCAGCAGTCCCCTGACAGATTTGAATCAGCCCCAGCATTTT. Translated, it gives CASSPLTDLNQPQHF.

The chain has TRBV18 and TRBJ1-3, with 7 nucleotides matching TRBD1. The CDR3 sequence is 15 residues long. V trimming: 1 base; J trimming: 2 bases; junction bases outside the gene matches: 2. Germline-derived CDR1 and CDR2 are KGHSH and LQKENI. The CDR3 protein is CASSPQGAAGNTIYF. In nucleotides, the CDR3 is TGTGCCAGCTCACCACAGGGGGCGGCTGGAAACACCATATATTTT.

This clonotype was observed a handful of times. V gene TRBV12-3 or TRBV12-4 combines with J gene TRBJ2-7; D is ambiguous. The CDR3 loop spans 11 amino acids. V lost 3 bases, J lost 4 bases, and 4 bases lay in between. As DNA, the CDR3 is TGTGCCAGCAGTTTGGAGTACGAGCAGTACTTC. Amino acids: CASSLEYEQYF.

The chain is built from TRBV15 and TRBJ2-5, with 8 bases lining up with TRBD2. V lost 5 bases to trimming and J lost 3 bases; unmatched junction nucleotides: 11. The CDR3 sequence is 16 residues long. Germline CDR1 is LNHNV and CDR2 is YYDKDF (reference sequence). The CDR3 region has the DNA TGTGCCACCAGCTCCCGACTCAACGGGGGGGAAGAGACCCAGTACTTC. Residues: CATSSRLNGGEETQYF.

V and J are TRBV28 and TRBJ1-5; D might be TRBD1 (5 bases). This CDR3 comprises 12 residues. Germline V gene sequence: CDR1 MDHEN, CDR2 SYDVKM. CDR3 sequence reads: CAAGEGYQPQHF. The CDR3 coding sequence is TGTGCGGCGGGGGAGGGTTATCAGCCCCAGCATTTT.

As DNA, the CDR3 is TGTGCCAGCAGCCCCGCCGGGACAGGGGACCTCTATGGCTACACCTTC. Translating it yields CASSPAGTGDLYGYTF. The chain is built from TRBV6-2 or TRBV6-3 and TRBJ1-2, with 10 bases lining up with TRBD1. The CDR3 is 16 residues long. The ends lost 6 bases at V and 4 bases at J; junction bases unmatched: 11. CDR1 MNHEY and CDR2 SVGEGT come from the germline V gene.

The sample holds one count of this clonotype. The CDR3 DNA sequence: TGTGCCAGCAGTACATGGGGACAGGACACAGATACGCAGTATTTT. Translation gives CASSTWGQDTDTQYF. The chain has TRBV6-1 and TRBJ2-3; 8 bases agree with TRBD1. CDR1 is MNHNS and CDR2 is SASEGT in the germline V gene. Trimming at V came to 5 bases and at J to 2 bases, leaving 6 bases not matched to a gene. There are 15 residues in the CDR3.

J is TRBJ2-5 and V is TRBV7-2, with D hard to call. The CDR3 runs to 14 residues. Per germline, CDR1 SGHTA and CDR2 FQGNSA. V lost 1 base and J 0 bases, leaving 6 bases between the germline ends. The CDR3 coding sequence is TGTGCCAGCAGCTTAGGGGCCAACCAAGAGACCCAGTACTTC. Translating gives CASSLGANQETQYF.

The gene calls are TRBV7-2 and TRBJ2-5; tentatively, D is TRBD1 or TRBD2 (6 bases each). Trimming removed 5 bases from V and 4 bases from J, with 20 bases in between. The CDR3 extends over 16 amino acids. Germline-derived CDR1 and CDR2 are SGHTA and FQGNSA. The CDR3: CASSERHEGGRETQYF. The CDR3 nucleotides read TGTGCCAGCAGCGAAAGACATGAGGGGGGCCGAGAGACCCAGTACTTC.

The CDR3 nucleotides read TGCAGCGCCGGGTGGCAGGGCACTGAAGCTTTCTTT. Encoded protein: CSAGWQGTEAFF. The chain joins TRBV29-1 to TRBJ1-1, with D maybe TRBD1 (5 bases). Germline values: CDR1 SQVTM, CDR2 ANQGSEA. The CDR3 totals 12 residues. V lost 7 bases and J 4 bases, leaving 13 bases between the germline ends.

The CDR3 loop reads CAWSDLTGGILYF. The CDR3, as DNA: TGTGCCTGGAGTGATTTGACAGGGGGAATTCTGTACTTC. This rearrangement joins TRBV30 to TRBJ2-7, with 9 bases fitting TRBD1. J was trimmed by 12 bases and V by 1 base; bases with no gene match: 10. The CDR3 contains 13 residues. Germline CDR1 is GTSNPN and CDR2 is SVGIG (reference sequence).

The chain carries TRBV4-1 and TRBJ2-1; 8 nucleotides match TRBD2. This CDR3 spans 15 amino acids. V shed 1 base, J shed 2 bases, and the junction held 1 base outside the gene matches. Germline V gene sequence: CDR1 MGHRA, CDR2 YSYEKL. CDR3 DNA: TGCGCCAGCAGCCAAGCGGGGGGGACCTACAATGAGCAGTTCTTC. Protein: CASSQAGGTYNEQFF.

The rearrangement uses TRBV19 and TRBJ2-3; no clear D gene. This CDR3 is 13 amino acids long. The V and J ends lost 11 bases and 0 bases respectively, with 12 bases between them. CDR1 is LNHDA, CDR2 SQIVND, per germline (reference sequence). The CDR3 nucleotides are TGTGCCGTGAGAGAGGAGAGCACAGATACGCAGTATTTT. Amino acids: CAVREESTDTQYF.

This clonotype was counted once. This sequence joins TRBV7-9 and TRBJ2-1; D is possibly TRBD1 or TRBD2 (5 bases each). Trimming removed 1 base from V and 5 bases from J, with 15 bases in between. The length of the CDR3 is 16 residues. Germline V gene data show CDR1 as SEHNR and CDR2 as FQNEAQ (reference sequence). CDR3 bases: TGTGCCAGCAGCTTAGGGGGACCTCAGGTTCACAATGAGCAGTTCTTC. Encoded protein: CASSLGGPQVHNEQFF.

The chain uses TRBV7-3 and TRBJ2-1, with a tentative D call TRBD1 (6 bases). The CDR3 is 15 amino acids. V was clipped by 4 bases and J by 6 bases, with 16 bases between them. Germline V gene sequence: CDR1 SGHTA, CDR2 FQGTGA. CDR3 region: CASSSTGSFSNEQFF. DNA of the CDR3: TGTGCCAGCAGCTCGACAGGTTCCTTTTCCAATGAGCAGTTCTTC.